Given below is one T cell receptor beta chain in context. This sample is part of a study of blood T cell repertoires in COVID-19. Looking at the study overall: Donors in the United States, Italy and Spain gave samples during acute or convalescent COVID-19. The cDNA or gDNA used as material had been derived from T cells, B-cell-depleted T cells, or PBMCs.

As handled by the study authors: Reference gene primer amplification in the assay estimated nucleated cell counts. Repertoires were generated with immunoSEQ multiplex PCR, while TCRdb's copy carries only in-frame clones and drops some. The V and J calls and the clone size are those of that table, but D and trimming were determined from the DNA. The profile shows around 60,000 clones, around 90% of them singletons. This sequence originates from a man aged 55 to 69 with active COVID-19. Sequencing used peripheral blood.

The CDR3 sequence: CASSVNSLETQYF. CDR3 bases: TGTGCCAGCTCAGTGAACAGTTTAGAGACCCAGTACTTC. The chain carries TRBV18 and TRBJ2-5; D is ambiguous. CDR3 length: 13 amino acids. The V end was cut by 5 bases, the J end by 4 bases, with 11 bases between. CDR1 and CDR2 from the germline V gene are KGHSH and LQKENI.